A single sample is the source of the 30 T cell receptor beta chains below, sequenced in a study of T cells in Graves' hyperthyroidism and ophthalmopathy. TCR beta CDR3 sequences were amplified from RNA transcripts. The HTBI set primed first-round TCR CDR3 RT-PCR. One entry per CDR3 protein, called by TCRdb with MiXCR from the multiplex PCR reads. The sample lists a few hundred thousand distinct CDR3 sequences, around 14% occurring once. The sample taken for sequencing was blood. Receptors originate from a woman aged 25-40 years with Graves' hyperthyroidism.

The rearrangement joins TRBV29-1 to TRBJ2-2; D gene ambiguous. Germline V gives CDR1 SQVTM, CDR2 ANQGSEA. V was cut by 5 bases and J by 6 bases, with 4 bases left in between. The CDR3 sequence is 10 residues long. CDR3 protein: CSVKSGELFF. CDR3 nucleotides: TGCAGCGTTAAGTCCGGGGAGCTGTTTTTT.

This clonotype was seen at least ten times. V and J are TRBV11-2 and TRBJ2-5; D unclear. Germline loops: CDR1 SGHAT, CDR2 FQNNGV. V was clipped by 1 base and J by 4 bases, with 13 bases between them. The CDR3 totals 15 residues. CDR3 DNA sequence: TGTGCCAGCAGCTTAGGTGTGCAGGCAAGAGAGACCCAGTACTTC. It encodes CASSLGVQARETQYF.

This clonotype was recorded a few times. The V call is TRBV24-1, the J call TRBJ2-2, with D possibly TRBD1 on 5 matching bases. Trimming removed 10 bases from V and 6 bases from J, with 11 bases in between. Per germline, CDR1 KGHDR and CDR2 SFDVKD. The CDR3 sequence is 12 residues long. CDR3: CATTQGAGELFF. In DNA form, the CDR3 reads TGTGCCACAACCCAGGGTGCCGGGGAGCTGTTTTTT.

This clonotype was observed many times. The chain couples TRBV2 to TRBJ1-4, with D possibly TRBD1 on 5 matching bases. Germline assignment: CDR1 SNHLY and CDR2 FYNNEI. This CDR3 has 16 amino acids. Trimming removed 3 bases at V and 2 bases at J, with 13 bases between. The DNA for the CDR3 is TGTGCCAGCAGTGATGGGAGGGGACGCACTAATGAAAAACTGTTTTTT. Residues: CASSDGRGRTNEKLFF.

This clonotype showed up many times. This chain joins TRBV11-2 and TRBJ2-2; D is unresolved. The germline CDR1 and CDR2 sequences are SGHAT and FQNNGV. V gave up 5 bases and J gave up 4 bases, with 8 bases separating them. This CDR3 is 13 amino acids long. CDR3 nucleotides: TGTGCCAGCAGCGACATGATCACCGGGGAGCTGTTTTTT. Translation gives CASSDMITGELFF.

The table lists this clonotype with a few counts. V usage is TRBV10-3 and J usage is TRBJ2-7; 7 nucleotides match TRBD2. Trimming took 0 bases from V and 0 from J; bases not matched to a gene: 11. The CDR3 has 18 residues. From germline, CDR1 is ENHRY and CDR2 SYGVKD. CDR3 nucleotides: TGTGCCATCAGTGAGTCGGTGATGATAGCGGGCAACTCCTACGAGCAGTACTTC. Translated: CAISESVMIAGNSYEQYF.

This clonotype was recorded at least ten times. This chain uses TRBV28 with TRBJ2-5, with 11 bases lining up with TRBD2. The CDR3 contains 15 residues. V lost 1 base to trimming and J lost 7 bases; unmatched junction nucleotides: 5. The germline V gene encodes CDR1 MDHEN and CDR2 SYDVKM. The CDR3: CASSLSIAGGWTQYF. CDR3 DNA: TGTGCCAGCAGTTTATCGATAGCGGGAGGGTGGACCCAGTACTTC.

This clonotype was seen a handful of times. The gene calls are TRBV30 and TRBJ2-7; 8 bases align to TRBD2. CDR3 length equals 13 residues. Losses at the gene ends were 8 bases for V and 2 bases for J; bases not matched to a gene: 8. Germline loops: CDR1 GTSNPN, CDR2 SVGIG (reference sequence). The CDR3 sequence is CAVLAGLTYEQYF. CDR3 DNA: TGTGCCGTATTAGCGGGACTTACCTACGAGCAGTACTTC.

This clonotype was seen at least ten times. The CDR3 nucleotides are TGCGCCAGCAGCAGACTAGCGGAGGGTGAGCAGTTCTTC. It specifies CASSRLAEGEQFF. The chain recombines TRBV5-1 with TRBJ2-1; 9 bases agree with TRBD2. CDR1 and CDR2 (germline): SGHRS, YFSETQ. The ends lost 4 bases at V and 9 bases at J; junction bases unmatched: 5. The CDR3 has 13 amino acids.

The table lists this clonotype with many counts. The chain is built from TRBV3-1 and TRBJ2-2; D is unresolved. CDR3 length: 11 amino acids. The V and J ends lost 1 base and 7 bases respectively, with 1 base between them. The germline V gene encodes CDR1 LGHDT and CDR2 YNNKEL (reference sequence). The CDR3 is CASSQVGELFF. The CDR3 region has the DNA TGTGCCAGCAGCCAAGTCGGGGAGCTGTTTTTT.

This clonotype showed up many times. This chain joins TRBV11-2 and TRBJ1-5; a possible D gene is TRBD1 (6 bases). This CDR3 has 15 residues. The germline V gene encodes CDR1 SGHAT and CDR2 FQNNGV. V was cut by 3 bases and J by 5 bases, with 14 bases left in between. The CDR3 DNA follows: TGTGCCAGCAGCTTTCTTAAGGGGGATGATCAGCCCCAGCATTTT. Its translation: CASSFLKGDDQPQHF.

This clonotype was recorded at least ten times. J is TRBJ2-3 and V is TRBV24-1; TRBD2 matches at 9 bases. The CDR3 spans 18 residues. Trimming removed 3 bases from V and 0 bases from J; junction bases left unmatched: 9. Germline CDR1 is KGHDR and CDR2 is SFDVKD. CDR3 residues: CATSDPIWTSDSTDTQYF. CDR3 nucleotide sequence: TGTGCCACCAGTGATCCCATCTGGACTAGCGACAGCACAGATACGCAGTATTTT.

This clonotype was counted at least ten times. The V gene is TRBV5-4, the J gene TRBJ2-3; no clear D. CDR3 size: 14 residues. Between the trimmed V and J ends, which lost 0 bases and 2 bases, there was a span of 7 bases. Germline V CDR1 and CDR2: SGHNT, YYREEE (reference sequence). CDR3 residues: CASSLDKLTDTQYF. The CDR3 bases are TGTGCCAGCAGCTTGGACAAACTCACAGATACGCAGTATTTT.

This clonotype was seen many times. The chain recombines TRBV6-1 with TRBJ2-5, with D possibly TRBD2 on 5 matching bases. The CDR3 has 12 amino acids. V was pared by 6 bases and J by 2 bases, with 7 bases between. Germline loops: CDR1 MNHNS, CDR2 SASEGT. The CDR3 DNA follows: TGTGCCAGCAGGCCGGGGCAAGAGACCCAGTACTTC. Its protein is CASRPGQETQYF.

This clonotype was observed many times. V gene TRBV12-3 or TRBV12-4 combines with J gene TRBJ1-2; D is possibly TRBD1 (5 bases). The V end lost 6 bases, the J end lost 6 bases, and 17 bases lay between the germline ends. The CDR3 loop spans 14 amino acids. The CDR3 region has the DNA TGTGCCAGCAGCTATGAGGGCAGGGTGAATGGCTACACCTTC. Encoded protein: CASSYEGRVNGYTF.

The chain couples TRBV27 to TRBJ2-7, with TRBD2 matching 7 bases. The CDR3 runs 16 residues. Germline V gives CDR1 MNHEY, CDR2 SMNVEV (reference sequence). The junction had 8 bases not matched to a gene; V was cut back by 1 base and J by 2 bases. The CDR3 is CASSLYGASGPYEQYF. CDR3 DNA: TGTGCCAGCAGTTTATACGGGGCTAGCGGCCCCTACGAGCAGTACTTC.

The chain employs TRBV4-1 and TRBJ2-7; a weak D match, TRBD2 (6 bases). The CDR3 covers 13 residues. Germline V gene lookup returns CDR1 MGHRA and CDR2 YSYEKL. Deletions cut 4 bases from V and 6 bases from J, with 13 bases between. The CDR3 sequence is CASSPTVGGEQYF. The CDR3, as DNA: TGCGCCAGCAGCCCCACGGTGGGGGGCGAGCAGTACTTC.

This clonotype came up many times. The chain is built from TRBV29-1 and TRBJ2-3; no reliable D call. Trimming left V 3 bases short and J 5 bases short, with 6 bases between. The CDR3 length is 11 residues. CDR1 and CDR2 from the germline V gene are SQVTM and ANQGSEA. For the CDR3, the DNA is TGCAGCGTTGACATTGGAGATACGCAGTATTTT. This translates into CSVDIGDTQYF.

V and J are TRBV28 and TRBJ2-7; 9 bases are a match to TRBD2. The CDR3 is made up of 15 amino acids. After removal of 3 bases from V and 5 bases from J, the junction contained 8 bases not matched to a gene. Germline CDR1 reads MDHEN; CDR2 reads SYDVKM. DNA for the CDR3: TGTGCCAGCAGTTTTAGGGGCGGGAGGGTCAACGAGCAGTACTTC. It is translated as CASSFRGGRVNEQYF.

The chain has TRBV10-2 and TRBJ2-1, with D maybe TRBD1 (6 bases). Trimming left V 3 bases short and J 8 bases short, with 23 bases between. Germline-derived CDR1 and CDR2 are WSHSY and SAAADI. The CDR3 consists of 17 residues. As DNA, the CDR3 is TGCGCCAGCAGTGATCTCACCCTCCCAGGGGATTATTATGAGCAGTTCTTC. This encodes CASSDLTLPGDYYEQFF.

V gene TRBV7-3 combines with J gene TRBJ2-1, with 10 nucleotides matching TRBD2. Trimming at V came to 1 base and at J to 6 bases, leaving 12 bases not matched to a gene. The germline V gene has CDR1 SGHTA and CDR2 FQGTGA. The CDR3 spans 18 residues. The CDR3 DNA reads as TGTGCCAGCAGCTTAATCCCTGGACTAGCGGAAACAGGCAATGAGCAGTTCTTC. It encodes CASSLIPGLAETGNEQFF. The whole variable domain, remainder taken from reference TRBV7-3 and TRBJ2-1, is GAGVSQTPSNKVTEKGKYVELRCDPISGHTALYWYRQSLGQGPEFLIYFQGTGAADDSGLPNDRFFAVRPEGSVSTLKIQRTERGDSAVYLCASSLIPGLAETGNEQFFGPGTRLTVL.

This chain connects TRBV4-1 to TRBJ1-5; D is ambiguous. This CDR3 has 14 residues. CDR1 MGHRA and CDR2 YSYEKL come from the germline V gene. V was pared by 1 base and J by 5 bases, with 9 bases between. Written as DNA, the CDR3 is TGCGCCAGCAGCCAAGTGACAACGGATCAGCCCCAGCATTTT. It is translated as CASSQVTTDQPQHF.

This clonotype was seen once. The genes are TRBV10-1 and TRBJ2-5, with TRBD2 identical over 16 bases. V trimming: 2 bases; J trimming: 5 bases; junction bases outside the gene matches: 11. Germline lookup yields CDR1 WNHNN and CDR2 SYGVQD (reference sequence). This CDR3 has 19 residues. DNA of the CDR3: TGCGCCAGCAGTGAGAGCCCGGGACTAGCGGGAGGGCCCGGGGAGACCCAGTACTTC. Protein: CASSESPGLAGGPGETQYF.

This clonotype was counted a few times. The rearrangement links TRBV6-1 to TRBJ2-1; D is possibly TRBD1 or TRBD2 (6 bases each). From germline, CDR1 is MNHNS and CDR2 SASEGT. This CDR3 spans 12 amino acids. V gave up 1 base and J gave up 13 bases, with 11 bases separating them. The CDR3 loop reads CASSEDGGPQFF. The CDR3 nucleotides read TGTGCCAGCAGTGAAGACGGGGGCCCACAGTTCTTC.

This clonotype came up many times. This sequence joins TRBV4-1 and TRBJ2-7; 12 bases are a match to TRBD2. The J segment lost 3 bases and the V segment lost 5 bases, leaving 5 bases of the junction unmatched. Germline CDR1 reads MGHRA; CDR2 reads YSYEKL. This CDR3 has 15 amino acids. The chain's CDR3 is CASSFGLAGLYEQYF. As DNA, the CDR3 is TGCGCCAGCAGCTTTGGACTAGCGGGACTCTACGAGCAGTACTTC.

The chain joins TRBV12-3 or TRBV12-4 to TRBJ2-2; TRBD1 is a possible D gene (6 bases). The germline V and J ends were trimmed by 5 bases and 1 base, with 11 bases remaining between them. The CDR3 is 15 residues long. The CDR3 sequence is CASSPRTENTGELFF. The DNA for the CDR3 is TGTGCCAGCAGTCCCAGGACAGAGAACACCGGGGAGCTGTTTTTT.

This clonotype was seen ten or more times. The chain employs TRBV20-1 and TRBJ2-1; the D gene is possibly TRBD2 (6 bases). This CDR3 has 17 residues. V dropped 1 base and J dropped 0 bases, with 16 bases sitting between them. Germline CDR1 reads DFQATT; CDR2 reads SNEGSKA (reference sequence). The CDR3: CSARVALALSSYNEQFF. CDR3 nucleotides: TGCAGTGCTAGAGTAGCGCTAGCGCTAAGCTCCTACAATGAGCAGTTCTTC.

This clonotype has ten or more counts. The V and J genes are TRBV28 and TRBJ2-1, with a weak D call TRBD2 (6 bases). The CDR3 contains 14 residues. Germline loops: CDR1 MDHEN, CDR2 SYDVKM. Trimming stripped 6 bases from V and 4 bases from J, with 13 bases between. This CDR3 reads CASSLNGGYNEQFF. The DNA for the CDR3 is TGTGCCAGCAGCTTAAACGGGGGATACAATGAGCAGTTCTTC.

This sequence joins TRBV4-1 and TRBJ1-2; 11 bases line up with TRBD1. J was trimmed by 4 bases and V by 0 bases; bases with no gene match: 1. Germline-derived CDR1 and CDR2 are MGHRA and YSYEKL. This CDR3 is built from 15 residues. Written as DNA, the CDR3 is TGCGCCAGCAGCCAAGAAGGACAGGGGGCCTATGGCTACACCTTC. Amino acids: CASSQEGQGAYGYTF.

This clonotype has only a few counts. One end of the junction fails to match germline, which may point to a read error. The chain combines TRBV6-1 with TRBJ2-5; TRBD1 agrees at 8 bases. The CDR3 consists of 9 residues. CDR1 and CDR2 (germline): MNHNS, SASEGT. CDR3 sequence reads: CASSGDRHF. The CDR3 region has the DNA TGTGCCAGCAGTGGGGACAGGCACTTC.